There are a few counts of the clone carrying this TCR beta chain. The record originates from a study of T cell responses to AZD1222 COVID-19 vaccine. Sequencing used immunoSEQ multiplex PCR; TCRdb keeps in-frame clones, though not all of them. The sample lists roughly 150,000 clones, approximately 88% seen once, with 3% to 4% in the top ten. CDR1 and CDR2 (germline): ENHRY, SYGVKD. V lost 10 bases and J 2 bases, leaving 11 bases between the germline ends. CDR3 size: 12 residues. Sequenced here: peripheral blood, sampled on day 0 of MenACWY control vaccination. This clonotype was sampled from an adult in good health. The chain recombines TRBV10-3 with TRBJ1-2; no clear D gene. CDR3 DNA: TGTGCCACTCTAAGGCCGAACTATGGCTACACCTTC. This codes for CATLRPNYGYTF.